The T cell receptor (beta chain) described here comes from a study of graft-versus-host responses after intestinal transplantation. Study-level background: Every one of the recipients received anti-thymocyte globulin induction and afterwards took tacrolimus and steroids for around 3 years. Notes on the study in general: Peak levels of circulating GvH clones tracked with early post-transplant HvG declines. Allografts of patients with graft-donor T cell macrochimerism showed high graft-versus-host to host-versus-graft clone ratios.

This table comes from immunoSEQ multiplex PCR, and its TCRdb copy is limited to in-frame clones, with some not included. The repertoire has 85,000 to 100,000 clones, about 90% of them found once; the top ten carry 0.11%. For this clone: The antigen is unknown.

V lost 7 bases and J lost 5, with 11 bases in between. The CDR3 sequence is 12 residues long. Looked up from germline, CDR1 is SNHLY and CDR2 is FYNNEI. Here the sequenced sample was unstimulated CD4+ T cells sorted from spleen or lymph node cells, taken before intestinal transplant. This clonotype originated in a human donor who received an intestinal transplant. The V gene is TRBV2, the J gene TRBJ1-2, with a possible D match to TRBD1 (5 bases). The CDR3 DNA is TGTGCCAGCACCAGGGCGGCGTATGGCTACACCTTC. Its protein is CASTRAAYGYTF.